This passage covers 27 T cell receptor beta chains from one sample sequenced in a study of blood T cell repertoires in COVID-19 (dated by TCRdb to 2019 to 2021). The library came from the immunoSEQ multiplex PCR assay. This is the immuneACCESS table as TCRdb keeps it, with only in-frame sequences that have V and J called. A part of the clones is gone; compared with another copy, unresolved V genes explain less than half, and the rest is unexplained. This sample lists tens of thousands of clones; 89% were detected once. The ten largest clones represent about 5.5% of the sample. Material: peripheral blood. The receptor set was obtained from a man aged 60 to 69 with COVID-19, enrolled during active disease.

J is TRBJ1-1 and V is TRBV5-6; TRBD1 agrees at 8 bases. Germline V gene lookup returns CDR1 SGHDT and CDR2 YYEEEE. With 0 bases clipped from V and 0 bases from J, the junction kept 10 bases outside the gene matches. CDR3 length equals 18 residues. CDR3: CASSLGTGTGEVNTEAFF. The CDR3 coding sequence is TGTGCCAGCAGCTTGGGGACCGGGACAGGAGAGGTGAACACTGAAGCTTTCTTT.

This clone was observed once. V gene TRBV18 combines with J gene TRBJ1-3, with 7 bases identical to TRBD1. The V segment lost 9 bases and the J segment 2 bases; nucleotides outside the gene matches: 4. The CDR3 runs to 13 residues. Germline lookup yields CDR1 KGHSH and CDR2 LQKENI. CDR3 DNA: TGTGCCAGTTCGACAGGGACTGGAAACACCATATATTTT. Protein product: CASSTGTGNTIYF.

This clone appeared a single time. This chain links TRBV7-9 with TRBJ1-4; D not resolved. The CDR3 covers 15 residues. V lost 1 base to trimming and J lost 3 bases, with 9 bases between them. Germline assignment: CDR1 SEHNR and CDR2 FQNEAQ (reference sequence). The CDR3 coding sequence is TGTGCCAGCAGCTTAGTTCTCAGATCTAATGAAAAACTGTTTTTT. It encodes CASSLVLRSNEKLFF.

The J gene is TRBJ2-1, the V gene TRBV11-2; 9 bases are a match to TRBD2. The CDR3 covers 15 residues. With V trimmed by 2 bases and J by 5 bases, 4 bases remained unmatched. Germline V gives CDR1 SGHAT, CDR2 FQNNGV. CDR3 coding DNA: TGTGCCAGCAGCTTAAGGACTAGCGACAACAATGAGCAGTTCTTC. Amino acids: CASSLRTSDNNEQFF.

V usage is TRBV2 and J usage is TRBJ1-6; D unresolved. The CDR3 covers 13 residues. V shed 3 bases and J shed 9 bases, with 9 bases lying between them. In germline, CDR1 is SNHLY, CDR2 FYNNEI. The CDR3 DNA reads as TGTGCCAGCAGTGAGGAGTCTGCTTCACCCCTCCACTTT. This gives the protein CASSEESASPLHF.

This chain uses TRBV7-9 with TRBJ2-3; D remains unclear. Deletions cut 1 base from V and 6 bases from J, with 8 bases between. CDR3 size: 13 residues. In germline, CDR1 is SEHNR, CDR2 FQNEAQ (reference sequence). The CDR3 loop reads CASSLGAGDTQYF. The CDR3 DNA reads TGTGCCAGCAGCTTAGGGGCTGGGGATACGCAGTATTTT.

The rearrangement links TRBV19 to TRBJ1-3; D uncertain. Trimming took off 8 bases at V and 0 bases at J, with 8 bases between the two ends. The CDR3 is 13 residues long. Germline loops: CDR1 LNHDA, CDR2 SQIVND (reference sequence). CDR3 DNA: TGTGCCAGTGTCCCGAGCTCTGGAAACACCATATATTTT. Translated: CASVPSSGNTIYF.

The chain links TRBV11-2 to TRBJ2-7, with 8 bases matching TRBD2. The J segment lost 3 bases and the V segment lost 3 bases, leaving 10 bases of the junction unmatched. The length of the CDR3 is 16 residues. The germline gives CDR1 SGHAT, CDR2 FQNNGV. CDR3 protein: CASSFGGAGANYEQYF. Written as DNA, the CDR3 is TGTGCCAGCAGCTTCGGGGGGGCGGGAGCCAACTACGAGCAGTACTTC.

V gene TRBV30 combines with J gene TRBJ2-3; 11 bases match TRBD2. CDR1 and CDR2 (germline): GTSNPN, SVGIG (reference sequence). There are 16 residues in the CDR3. J lost 3 bases, V lost 1 base, and 6 bases had no gene match. For the CDR3, the DNA is TGTGCCTGGAGTGCCGATAGGACTAGCGGGACAGATACGCAGTATTTT. Its protein is CAWSADRTSGTDTQYF.

As to this clone: Additional DNA sequences in this sample encode the identical CDR3. This chain joins TRBV5-8 and TRBJ1-1; no clear D. From germline, CDR1 is SGHTS and CDR2 YDEGEE. V lost 0 bases and J 1 base, leaving 4 bases between the germline ends. The CDR3 is made up of 13 amino acids. The CDR3 bases are TGTGCCAGCAGCTTGGATAGGAACACTGAAGCTTTCTTT. It specifies CASSLDRNTEAFF. The full variable domain, completed using reference TRBV5-8 and TRBJ1-1, is EAGVTQSPTHLIKTRGQQATLRCSPISGHTSVYWYQQALGLGLQFLLWYDEGEERNRGNFPPRFSGRQFPNYSSELNVNALELEDSALYLCASSLDRNTEAFFGQGTRLTVV.

The chain combines TRBV10-3 with TRBJ2-3, with 14 nucleotides matching TRBD2. This CDR3 region has 17 residues. Unmatched junction bases numbered 5, after V lost 2 bases and J lost 4 bases. Germline V gene sequence: CDR1 ENHRY, CDR2 SYGVKD. CDR3 residues: CAISEGGLAGEADTQYF. CDR3 DNA sequence: TGTGCCATCAGTGAGGGGGGACTAGCGGGAGAGGCAGATACGCAGTATTTT.

This clone is a singleton in its sample. The chain joins TRBV6-2 or TRBV6-3 to TRBJ1-4, with unresolved D. Germline V gene data show CDR1 as MNHEY and CDR2 as SVGEGT. V shed 0 bases and J shed 4 bases, with 18 bases lying between them. CDR3 length: 18 amino acids. CDR3 sequence reads: CASSYSFLRADYNEKLFF. The CDR3 nucleotides read TGTGCCAGCAGTTACTCCTTCCTGAGGGCAGACTATAATGAAAAACTGTTTTTT.

The chain couples TRBV2 to TRBJ2-1; no definite D call. Trimming removed 4 bases at V and 5 bases at J, with 9 bases between. Germline CDR1 SNHLY, CDR2 FYNNEI. The CDR3 is made up of 13 amino acids. The CDR3 nucleotides are TGTGCCAGCAGTGTTACCTACCACAATGAGCAGTTCTTC. It translates to CASSVTYHNEQFF. Full variable domain (missing parts from reference TRBV2 and TRBJ2-1): EPEVTQTPSHQVTQMGQEVILRCVPISNHLYFYWYRQILGQKVEFLVSFYNNEISEKSEIFDDQFSVERPDGSNFTLKIRSTKLEDSAMYFCASSVTYHNEQFFGPGTRLTVL.

CDR3 coding DNA: TGCGCCAGCAGTGAGTATCGGGGGGTCGAGCAGTACTTC. It yields the protein CASSEYRGVEQYF. This chain links TRBV10-1 with TRBJ2-7; the match to TRBD2 covers 7 bases. Looked up from germline, CDR1 is WNHNN and CDR2 is SYGVQD (reference sequence). The CDR3 covers 13 residues. The ends lost 1 base at V and 6 bases at J; junction bases unmatched: 3.

J is TRBJ2-1 and V is TRBV5-1, with D perhaps TRBD2 (6 bases). Trimming left V 0 bases short and J 10 bases short, with 20 bases between. CDR1 is SGHRS and CDR2 is YFSETQ in the germline V gene. The CDR3 extends over 16 amino acids. The CDR3 is CASSLVSSGPAGEQFF. The CDR3 nucleotides read TGCGCCAGCAGCTTGGTATCCAGCGGGCCTGCGGGCGAGCAGTTCTTC.

This rearrangement joins TRBV4-1 to TRBJ2-7, with 7 bases that match TRBD1. V lost 1 base, J lost 6 bases, and 0 bases stayed unmatched. The CDR3 sequence is 12 residues long. CDR1 is MGHRA, CDR2 YSYEKL, per germline. The CDR3 DNA reads TGCGCCAGCAGCCAAGGACAGGGCGAGCAGTACTTC. Translation: CASSQGQGEQYF.

The chain combines TRBV7-3 with TRBJ1-1; D gene uncertain. The CDR3 sequence is 13 residues long. Germline V CDR1 and CDR2: SGHTA, FQGTGA. V lost 3 bases to trimming and J lost 2 bases, with 7 bases between them. The CDR3 coding sequence is TGTGCCAGCAGCTTGAGCCGCAACACTGAAGCTTTCTTT. It codes for CASSLSRNTEAFF.

This sequence joins TRBV4-2 and TRBJ2-3, with 9 bases that match TRBD2. CDR1 and CDR2 from the germline V gene are LGHNA and YNFKEQ. The CDR3 is 17 amino acids. The V and J ends lost 5 bases and 0 bases, in that order; junction bases with no gene match: 9. The CDR3 coding sequence is TGTGCCAGCAGCGGGGGCGGGAGGGCCGGTAGCACAGATACGCAGTATTTT. Its protein is CASSGGGRAGSTDTQYF.

This chain joins TRBV3-1 (or the pseudogene TRBV3-2) and TRBJ1-5, with 9 bases lining up with TRBD1. The junction had 3 bases not matched to a gene; V was cut back by 6 bases and J by 6 bases. The V gene's germline CDR1 is LGHDT and CDR2 YNNKEL (reference sequence). The CDR3 contains 13 residues. In nucleotides, the CDR3 is TGTGCCAGCAGTCCGACAGGGGGTCAGCCCCAGCATTTT. Its protein product is CASSPTGGQPQHF.

This clone is a singleton in its sample. DNA of the CDR3: TGTGCCAGCAGTTACACCCCGACAGTCCAGCCCCAGCATTTT. Encoded protein: CASSYTPTVQPQHF. The chain carries TRBV6-2 or TRBV6-3 and TRBJ1-5; TRBD1 is a possible D gene (5 bases). The germline V gene encodes CDR1 MNHEY and CDR2 SVGEGT. The CDR3 consists of 14 residues. V was trimmed by 2 bases and J by 7 bases, leaving 12 bases between them.

J is TRBJ1-6 and V is TRBV11-3; no firm D call. The germline V gene has CDR1 SGHNT and CDR2 YENEEA. CDR3 size: 15 residues. The germline V and J ends were trimmed by 3 bases and 7 bases, with 13 bases remaining between them. CDR3 coding DNA: TGTGCCAGCAGCTTTAGCCCCCGGCGGAATTCACCCCTCCACTTT. Translating gives CASSFSPRRNSPLHF. Complete variable domain (other parts from reference TRBV11-3 and TRBJ1-6): EAGVVQSPRYKIIEKKQPVAFWCNPISGHNTLYWYLQNLGQGPELLIRYENEEAVDDSQLPKDRFSAERLKGVDSTLKIQPAELGDSAVYLCASSFSPRRNSPLHFGNGTRLTVT.

The V and J genes are TRBV11-3 and TRBJ2-2; maybe TRBD1 (6 bases). The V gene lost 5 bases and the J gene lost 5 bases, with 15 bases spanning the gap. Germline CDR1 is SGHNT and CDR2 is YENEEA. CDR3 length: 15 residues. The CDR3 DNA sequence: TGTGCCAGCAGCCCAGGGGTCGGGAAAACCGGGGAGCTGTTTTTT. The encoded protein is CASSPGVGKTGELFF.

The V gene is TRBV28, the J gene TRBJ1-3, with D perhaps TRBD1 (6 bases). V was pared by 4 bases and J by 2 bases, with 9 bases between. The CDR3 spans 14 residues. Per germline, CDR1 MDHEN and CDR2 SYDVKM. CDR3 DNA sequence: TGTGCCAGCAGTTCAGGGGCCCCTGGAAACACCATATATTTT. Encoded protein: CASSSGAPGNTIYF. The whole variable domain, filled in from reference TRBV28 and TRBJ1-3, reads DVKVTQSSRYLVKRTGEKVFLECVQDMDHENMFWYRQDPGLGLRLIYFSYDVKMKEKGDIPEGYSVSREKKERFSLILESASTNQTSMYLCASSSGAPGNTIYFGEGSWLTVV.

This chain uses TRBV5-4 with TRBJ2-7; TRBD2 aligns across 12 bases. CDR1 is SGHNT and CDR2 is YYREEE in the germline V gene (reference sequence). This CDR3 comprises 15 residues. V dropped 4 bases and J dropped 3; count of bases not matched to a gene: 5. This chain's CDR3 is CASSPRGLAGYEQYF. The CDR3, as DNA: TGTGCCAGCAGCCCCCGGGGACTAGCGGGCTACGAGCAGTACTTC.

The chain links TRBV5-4 to TRBJ2-7; 8 nucleotides agree with TRBD1. The germline V gene has CDR1 SGHNT and CDR2 YYREEE (reference sequence). This CDR3 spans 14 amino acids. V shed 9 bases, J shed 3 bases, and the junction held 11 bases outside the gene matches. CDR3 loop: CATPGQGSFYEQYF. CDR3 bases: TGTGCCACCCCCGGACAGGGATCCTTCTACGAGCAGTACTTC.

The count of this clone is one. The chain couples TRBV12-3 or TRBV12-4 to TRBJ1-1; a weak D match, TRBD1 (6 bases). The V gene lost 5 bases and the J gene lost 9 bases, with 16 bases spanning the gap. This CDR3 region has 13 residues. Here the CDR3 DNA reads TGTGCCAGCAGTACCGGACAGCCGGAGAAAGCTTTCTTT. Amino acid sequence: CASSTGQPEKAFF.

The V and J genes are TRBV18 and TRBJ2-1; 10 bases are a match to TRBD2. The CDR3 is 14 amino acids. Trimming at V came to 3 bases and at J to 9 bases, leaving 5 bases not matched to a gene. Germline V gene data show CDR1 as KGHSH and CDR2 as LQKENI. CDR3 region: CASSPSGGEPEQFF. The CDR3 region has the DNA TGTGCCAGCTCACCGAGCGGGGGGGAACCTGAGCAGTTCTTC.